This T cell receptor (beta chain) is drawn from a study of blood T cells in healthy people across ages. This clonotype is a singleton in its sample. The authors ran a second PCR of 7 to 11 cycles using a sample-barcoded 5' primer and a J-beta primer mix. TCRdb called the 5' RACE reads again in MiXCR, with one record for every CDR3 protein. The table includes 1.5 million to 2 million distinct CDR3 sequences, 30% to 40% detected once. Germline values: CDR1 MDHEN, CDR2 SYDVKM. The CDR3 consists of 13 residues. The clonotype comes from a human donor in good health. The sequenced sample was blood. This rearrangement joins TRBV28 to TRBJ2-4, with 7 bases aligning to TRBD1. The J call may be wrong; the DNA end is better matched by TRBJ2-7. CDR3 bases: TGTGCCAGCAGTTTCACAGGGGAAGACGAGCAGTACTTC. Its protein is CASSFTGEDEQYF.